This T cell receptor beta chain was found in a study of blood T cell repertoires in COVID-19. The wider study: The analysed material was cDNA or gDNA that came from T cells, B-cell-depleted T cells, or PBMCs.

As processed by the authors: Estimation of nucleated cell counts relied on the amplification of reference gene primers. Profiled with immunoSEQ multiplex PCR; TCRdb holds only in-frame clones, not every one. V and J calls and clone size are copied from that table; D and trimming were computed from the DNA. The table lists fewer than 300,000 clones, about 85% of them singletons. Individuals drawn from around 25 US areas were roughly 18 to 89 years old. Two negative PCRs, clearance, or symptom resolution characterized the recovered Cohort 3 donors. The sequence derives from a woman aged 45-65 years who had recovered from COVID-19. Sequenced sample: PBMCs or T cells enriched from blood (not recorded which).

The CDR3 DNA is TGTGCCAGCAGGGTACACCGACAGGGTCACGAGCAGTACTTC. Its protein product is CASRVHRQGHEQYF. This chain uses TRBV7-2 with TRBJ2-7; 7 nucleotides match TRBD1. Trimming cost V 6 bases and J 5 bases; bases outside gene matches: 10. In germline, CDR1 is SGHTA, CDR2 FQGNSA. The CDR3 contains 14 residues.